A single TCR beta chain is shown here with its context. As yet, its antigen is unknown. This entry comes from a study of CD8+ T cells in alopecia areata. Study details: Patients remained on tofacitinib for 6 to 18 months and then went 6 months without it. General study findings and limits: The study found higher clonality in lesional than normal scalp, especially in alopecia totalis/universalis.

Following RNA extraction, reverse transcription yielded cDNA that acted as the sequencing template. The table came from immunoSEQ multiplex PCR; TCRdb's copy has only in-frame clones and leaves some out. The sample lists 130,000 to 150,000 clones, roughly 50% seen once, with over 5.5% in the top ten. V lost 3 bases to trimming and J lost 2 bases, with 10 bases between them. The germline gives CDR1 LNHDA, CDR2 SQIVND (reference sequence). The CDR3 runs 14 residues. The clonotype comes from a human donor with alopecia areata. This chain links TRBV19 with TRBJ1-1, with D unclear. Sequenced sample: CD4+ T cells sorted from blood. CDR3 region: CASSILRENTEAFF. The CDR3 DNA is TGTGCCAGTAGTATCTTGAGGGAAAACACTGAAGCTTTCTTT.